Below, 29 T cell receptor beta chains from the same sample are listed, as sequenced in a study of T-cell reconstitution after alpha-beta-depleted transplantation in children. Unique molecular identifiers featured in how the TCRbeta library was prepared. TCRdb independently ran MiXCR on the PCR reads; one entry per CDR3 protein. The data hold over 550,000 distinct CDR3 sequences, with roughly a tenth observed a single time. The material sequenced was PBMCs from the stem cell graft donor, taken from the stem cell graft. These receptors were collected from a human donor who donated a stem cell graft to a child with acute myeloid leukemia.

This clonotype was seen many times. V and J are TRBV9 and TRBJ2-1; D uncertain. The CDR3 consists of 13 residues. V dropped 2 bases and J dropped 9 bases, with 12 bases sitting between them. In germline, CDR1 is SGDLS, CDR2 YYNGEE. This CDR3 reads CASSVIRGGEQFF. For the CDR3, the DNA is TGTGCCAGCAGCGTTATCAGAGGTGGTGAGCAGTTCTTC.

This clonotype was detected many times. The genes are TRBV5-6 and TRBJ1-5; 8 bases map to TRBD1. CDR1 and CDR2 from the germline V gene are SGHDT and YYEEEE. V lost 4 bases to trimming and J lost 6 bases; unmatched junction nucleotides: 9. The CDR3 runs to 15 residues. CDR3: CASSVAGGGSQPQHF. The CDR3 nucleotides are TGTGCCAGCAGCGTGGCAGGGGGCGGGAGTCAGCCCCAGCATTTT.

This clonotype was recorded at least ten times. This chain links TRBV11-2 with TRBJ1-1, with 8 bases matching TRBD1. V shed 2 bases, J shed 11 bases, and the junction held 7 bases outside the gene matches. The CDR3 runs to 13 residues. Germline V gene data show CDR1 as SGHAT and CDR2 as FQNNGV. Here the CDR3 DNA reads TGTGCCAGCAGCTTACAGGGGGCGCCATCTGCTTTCTTT. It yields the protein CASSLQGAPSAFF.

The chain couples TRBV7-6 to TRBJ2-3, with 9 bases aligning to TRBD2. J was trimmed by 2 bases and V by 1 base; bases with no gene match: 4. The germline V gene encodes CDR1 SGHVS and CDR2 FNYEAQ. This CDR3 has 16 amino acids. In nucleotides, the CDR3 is TGTGCCAGCAGCTTAGGACTAGCGGCTTACACAGATACGCAGTATTTT. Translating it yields CASSLGLAAYTDTQYF.

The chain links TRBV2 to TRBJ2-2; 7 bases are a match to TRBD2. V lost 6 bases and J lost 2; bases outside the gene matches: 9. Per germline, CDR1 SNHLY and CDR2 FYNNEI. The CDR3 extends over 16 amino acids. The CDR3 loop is CASRARLASNTGELFF. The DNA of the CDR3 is TGTGCCAGCAGGGCCCGACTAGCATCCAACACCGGGGAGCTGTTTTTT.

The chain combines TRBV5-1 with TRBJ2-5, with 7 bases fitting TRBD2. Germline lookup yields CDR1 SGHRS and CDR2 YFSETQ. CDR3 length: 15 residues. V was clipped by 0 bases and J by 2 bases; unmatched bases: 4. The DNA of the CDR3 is TGCGCCAGCAGCTTGGGACTAGCATCTCAAGAGACCCAGTACTTC. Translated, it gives CASSLGLASQETQYF.

The CDR3 nucleotides are TGTGCCAGCAGAAGTGGAATCAGTAGCTCCTACGAGCAGTACTTC. Translation: CASRSGISSSYEQYF. V usage is TRBV27 and J usage is TRBJ2-7; unclear D gene. The ends were cut back, 6 bases at V and 0 bases at J, with 15 bases in the middle. The CDR3 has 15 residues. Germline assignment: CDR1 MNHEY and CDR2 SMNVEV (reference sequence).

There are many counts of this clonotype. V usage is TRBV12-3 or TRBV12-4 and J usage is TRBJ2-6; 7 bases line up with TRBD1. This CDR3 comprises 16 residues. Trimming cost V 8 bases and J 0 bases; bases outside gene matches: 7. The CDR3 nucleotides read TGTGCCAGCTCCCGGGACAGAAGCTCTGGGGCCAACGTCCTGACTTTC. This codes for CASSRDRSSGANVLTF.

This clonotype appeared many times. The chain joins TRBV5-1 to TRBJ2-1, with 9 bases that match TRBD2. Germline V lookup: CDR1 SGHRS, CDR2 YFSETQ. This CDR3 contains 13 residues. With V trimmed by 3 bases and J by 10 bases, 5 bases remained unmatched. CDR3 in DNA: TGCGCCAGCAGCTACGGACTAGCGAGCGAGCAGTTCTTC. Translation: CASSYGLASEQFF.

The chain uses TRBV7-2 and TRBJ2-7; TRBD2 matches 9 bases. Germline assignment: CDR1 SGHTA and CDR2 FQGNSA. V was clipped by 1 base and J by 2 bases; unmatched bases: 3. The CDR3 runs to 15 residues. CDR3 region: CASSLVQRGAYEQYF. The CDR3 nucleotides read TGTGCCAGCAGCTTAGTGCAGCGGGGGGCCTACGAGCAGTACTTC.

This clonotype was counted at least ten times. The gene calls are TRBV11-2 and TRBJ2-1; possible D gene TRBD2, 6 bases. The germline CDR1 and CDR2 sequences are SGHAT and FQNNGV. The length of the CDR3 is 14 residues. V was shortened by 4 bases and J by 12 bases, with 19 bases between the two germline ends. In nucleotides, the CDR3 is TGTGCCAGCAGCTCCTTTTCCCCCACGGGAGTGCAGTTCTTC. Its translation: CASSSFSPTGVQFF. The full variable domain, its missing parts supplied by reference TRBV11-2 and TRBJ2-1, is EAGVAQSPRYKIIEKRQSVAFWCNPISGHATLYWYQQILGQGPKLLIQFQNNGVVDDSQLPKDRFSAERLKGVDSTLKIQPAKLEDSAVYLCASSSFSPTGVQFFGPGTRLTVL.

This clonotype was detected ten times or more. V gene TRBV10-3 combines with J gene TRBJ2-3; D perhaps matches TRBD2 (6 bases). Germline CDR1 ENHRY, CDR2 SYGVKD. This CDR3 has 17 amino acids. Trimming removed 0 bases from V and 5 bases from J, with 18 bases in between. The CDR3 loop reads CAISESNRGRSVDTQYF. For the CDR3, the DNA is TGTGCCATCAGTGAGTCGAACCGGGGGAGGTCCGTAGATACGCAGTATTTT.

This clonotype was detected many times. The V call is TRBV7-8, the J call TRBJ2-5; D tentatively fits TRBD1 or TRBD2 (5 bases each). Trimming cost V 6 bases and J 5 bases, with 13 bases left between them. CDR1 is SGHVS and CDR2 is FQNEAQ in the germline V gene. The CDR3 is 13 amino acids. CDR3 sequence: CASRRAWGETQYF. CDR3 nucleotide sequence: TGTGCCAGCAGACGCGCTTGGGGGGAGACCCAGTACTTC.

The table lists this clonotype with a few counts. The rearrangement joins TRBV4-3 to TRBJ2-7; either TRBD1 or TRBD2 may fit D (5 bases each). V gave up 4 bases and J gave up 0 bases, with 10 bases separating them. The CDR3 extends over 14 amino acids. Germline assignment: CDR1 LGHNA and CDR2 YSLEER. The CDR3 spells CASSREGSSYEQYF. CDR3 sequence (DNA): TGCGCCAGCAGCCGAGAGGGGAGCTCCTACGAGCAGTACTTC.

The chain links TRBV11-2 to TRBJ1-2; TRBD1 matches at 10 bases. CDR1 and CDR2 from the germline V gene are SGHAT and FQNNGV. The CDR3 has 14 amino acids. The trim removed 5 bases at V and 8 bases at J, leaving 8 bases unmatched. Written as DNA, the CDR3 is TGTGCCAGCAGCCCGGACAGGGGGAACTTGGGCTACACCTTC. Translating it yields CASSPDRGNLGYTF. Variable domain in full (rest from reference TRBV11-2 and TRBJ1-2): EAGVAQSPRYKIIEKRQSVAFWCNPISGHATLYWYQQILGQGPKLLIQFQNNGVVDDSQLPKDRFSAERLKGVDSTLKIQPAKLEDSAVYLCASSPDRGNLGYTFGSGTRLTVV.

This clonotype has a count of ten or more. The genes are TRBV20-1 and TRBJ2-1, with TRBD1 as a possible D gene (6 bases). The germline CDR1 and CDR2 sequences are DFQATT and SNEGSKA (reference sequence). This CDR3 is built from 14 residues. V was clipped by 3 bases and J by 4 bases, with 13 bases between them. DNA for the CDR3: TGCAGTGCTAGCCCACAGGGAACTTACAATGAGCAGTTCTTC. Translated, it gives CSASPQGTYNEQFF.

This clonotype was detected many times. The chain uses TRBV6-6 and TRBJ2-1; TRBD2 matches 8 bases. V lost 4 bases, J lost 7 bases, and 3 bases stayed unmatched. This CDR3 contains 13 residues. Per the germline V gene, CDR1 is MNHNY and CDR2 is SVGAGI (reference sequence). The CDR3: CASSSGLGNEQFF. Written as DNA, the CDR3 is TGTGCCAGCAGTTCGGGACTAGGGAATGAGCAGTTCTTC.

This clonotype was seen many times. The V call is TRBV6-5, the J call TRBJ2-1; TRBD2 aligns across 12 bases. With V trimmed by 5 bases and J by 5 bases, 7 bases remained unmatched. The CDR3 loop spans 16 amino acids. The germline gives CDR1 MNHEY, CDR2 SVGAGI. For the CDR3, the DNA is TGTGCCAGCAGTCCAAGCCGGACTAGCGGGAACAATGAGCAGTTCTTC. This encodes CASSPSRTSGNNEQFF.

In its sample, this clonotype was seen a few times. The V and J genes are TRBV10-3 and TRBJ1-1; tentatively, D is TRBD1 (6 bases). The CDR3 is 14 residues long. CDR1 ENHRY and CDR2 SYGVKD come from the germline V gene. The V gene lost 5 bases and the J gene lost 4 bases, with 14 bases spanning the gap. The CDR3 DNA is TGTGCCATCAGTAATACAGGGCTCGGCACTGAAGCTTTCTTT. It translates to CAISNTGLGTEAFF.

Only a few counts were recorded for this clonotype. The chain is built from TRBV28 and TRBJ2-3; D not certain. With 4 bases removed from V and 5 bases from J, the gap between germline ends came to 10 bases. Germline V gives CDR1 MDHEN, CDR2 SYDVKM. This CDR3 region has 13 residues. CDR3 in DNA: TGTGCCAGCAGTTCTGAACTAATAGATACGCAGTATTTT. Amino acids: CASSSELIDTQYF.

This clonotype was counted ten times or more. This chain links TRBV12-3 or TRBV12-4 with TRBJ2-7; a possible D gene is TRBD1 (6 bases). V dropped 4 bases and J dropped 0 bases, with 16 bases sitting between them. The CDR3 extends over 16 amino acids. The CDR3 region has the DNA TGTGCCAGCAGTTCCCTGGGGGCCCTGAGCTCCTACGAGCAGTACTTC. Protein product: CASSSLGALSSYEQYF.

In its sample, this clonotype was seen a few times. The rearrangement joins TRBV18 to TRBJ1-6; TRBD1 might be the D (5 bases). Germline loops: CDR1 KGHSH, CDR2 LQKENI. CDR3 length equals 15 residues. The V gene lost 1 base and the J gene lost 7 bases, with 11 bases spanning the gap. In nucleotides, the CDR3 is TGTGCCAGCTCACCACAGCAGGGTCTAAATTCACCCCTCCACTTT. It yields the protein CASSPQQGLNSPLHF.

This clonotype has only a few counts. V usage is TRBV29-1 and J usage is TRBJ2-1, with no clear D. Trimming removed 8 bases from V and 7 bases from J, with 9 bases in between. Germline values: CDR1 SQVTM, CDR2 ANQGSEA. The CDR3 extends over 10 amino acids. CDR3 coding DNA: TGCAGCACTACCGGGAATGAGCAGTTCTTC. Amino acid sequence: CSTTGNEQFF.

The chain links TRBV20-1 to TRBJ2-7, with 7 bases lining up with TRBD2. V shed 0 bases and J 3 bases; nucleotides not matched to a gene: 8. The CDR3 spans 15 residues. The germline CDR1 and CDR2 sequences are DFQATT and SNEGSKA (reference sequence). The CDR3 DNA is TGCAGTGCTAGAGATTCACGGGAGGTTCACTACGAGCAGTACTTC. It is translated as CSARDSREVHYEQYF.

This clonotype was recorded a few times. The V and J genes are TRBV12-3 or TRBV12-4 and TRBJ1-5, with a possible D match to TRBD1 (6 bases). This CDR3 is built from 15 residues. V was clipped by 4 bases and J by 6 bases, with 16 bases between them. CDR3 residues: CASSWGPGVSQPQHF. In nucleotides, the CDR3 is TGTGCCAGCAGTTGGGGGCCAGGGGTAAGTCAGCCCCAGCATTTT.

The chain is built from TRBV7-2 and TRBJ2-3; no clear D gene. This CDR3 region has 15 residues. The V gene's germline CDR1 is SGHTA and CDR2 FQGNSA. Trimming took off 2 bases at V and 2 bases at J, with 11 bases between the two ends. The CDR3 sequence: CASSLRSVATDTQYF. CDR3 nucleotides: TGTGCCAGCAGCTTAAGGTCGGTGGCCACAGATACGCAGTATTTT.

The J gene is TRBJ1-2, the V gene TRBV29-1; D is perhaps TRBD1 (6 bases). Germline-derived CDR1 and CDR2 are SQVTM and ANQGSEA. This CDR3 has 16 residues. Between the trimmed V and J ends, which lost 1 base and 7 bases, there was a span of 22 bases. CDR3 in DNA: TGCAGCGTTGAAGTTCTGGGAGGCAGGGGTCGTGGTGGCTACACCTTC. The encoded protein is CSVEVLGGRGRGGYTF.

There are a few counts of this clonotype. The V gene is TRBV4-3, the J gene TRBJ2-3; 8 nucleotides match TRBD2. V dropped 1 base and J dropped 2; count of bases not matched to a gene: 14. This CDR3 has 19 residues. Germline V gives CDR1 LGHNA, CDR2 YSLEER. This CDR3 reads CASSQAPSGPETPTDTQYF. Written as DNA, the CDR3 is TGCGCCAGCAGCCAAGCTCCTAGCGGGCCCGAAACCCCCACAGATACGCAGTATTTT.

The CDR3 protein is CASSWTTGTEAFF. In nucleotides, the CDR3 is TGTGCCAGCAGTTGGACGACAGGAACTGAAGCTTTCTTT. This rearrangement joins TRBV6-2 or TRBV6-3 to TRBJ1-1; D is perhaps TRBD1 (6 bases). Germline V gene sequence: CDR1 MNHEY, CDR2 SVGEGT. V lost 4 bases, J lost 5 bases, and 11 bases lay in between. The CDR3 covers 13 residues.